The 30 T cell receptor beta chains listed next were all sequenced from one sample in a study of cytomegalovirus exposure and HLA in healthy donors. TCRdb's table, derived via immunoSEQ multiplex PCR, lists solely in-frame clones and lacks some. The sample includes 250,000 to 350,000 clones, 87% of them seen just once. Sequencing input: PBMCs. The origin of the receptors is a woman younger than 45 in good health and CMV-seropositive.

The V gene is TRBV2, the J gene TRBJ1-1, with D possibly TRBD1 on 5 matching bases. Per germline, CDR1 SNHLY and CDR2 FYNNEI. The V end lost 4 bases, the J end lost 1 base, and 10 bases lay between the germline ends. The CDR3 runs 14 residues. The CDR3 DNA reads TGTGCCAGCAGTGCCAAGGGGCCGAACACTGAAGCTTTCTTT. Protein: CASSAKGPNTEAFF.

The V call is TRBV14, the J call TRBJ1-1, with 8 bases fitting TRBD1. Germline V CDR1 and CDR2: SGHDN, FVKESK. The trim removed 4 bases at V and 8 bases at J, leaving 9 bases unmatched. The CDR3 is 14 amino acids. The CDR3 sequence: CASSPDRGNHEAFF. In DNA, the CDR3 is TGTGCCAGCAGCCCAGACAGGGGAAATCACGAAGCTTTCTTT.

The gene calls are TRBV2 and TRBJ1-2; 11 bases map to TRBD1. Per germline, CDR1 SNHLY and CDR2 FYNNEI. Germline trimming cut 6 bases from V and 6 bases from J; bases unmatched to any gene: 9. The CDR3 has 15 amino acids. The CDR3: CASRLDRGLLDGYTF. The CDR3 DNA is TGTGCCAGCAGATTGGACAGGGGGCTTCTCGATGGCTACACCTTC.

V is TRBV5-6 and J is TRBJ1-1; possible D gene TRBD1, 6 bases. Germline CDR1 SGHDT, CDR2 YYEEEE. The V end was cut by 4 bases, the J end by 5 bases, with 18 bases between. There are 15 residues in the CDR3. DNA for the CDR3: TGTGCCAGCAGCGCTGGCACGGGGGCCGGGACTGAAGCTTTCTTT. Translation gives CASSAGTGAGTEAFF.

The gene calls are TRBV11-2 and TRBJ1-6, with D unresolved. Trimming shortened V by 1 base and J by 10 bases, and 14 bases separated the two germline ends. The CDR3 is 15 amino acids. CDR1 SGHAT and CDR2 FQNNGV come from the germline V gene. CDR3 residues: CASSLGLAAESPLHF. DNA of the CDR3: TGTGCCAGCAGCTTAGGATTGGCAGCTGAGTCACCCCTCCACTTT. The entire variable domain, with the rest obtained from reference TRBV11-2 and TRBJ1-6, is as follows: EAGVAQSPRYKIIEKRQSVAFWCNPISGHATLYWYQQILGQGPKLLIQFQNNGVVDDSQLPKDRFSAERLKGVDSTLKIQPAKLEDSAVYLCASSLGLAAESPLHFGNGTRLTVT.

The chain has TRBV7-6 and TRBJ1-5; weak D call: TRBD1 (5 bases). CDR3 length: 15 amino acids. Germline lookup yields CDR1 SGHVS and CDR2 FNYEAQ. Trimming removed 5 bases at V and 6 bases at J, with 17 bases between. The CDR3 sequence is CASSPRKGFTQPQHF. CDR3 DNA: TGTGCCAGCAGCCCAAGGAAGGGGTTCACTCAGCCCCAGCATTTT. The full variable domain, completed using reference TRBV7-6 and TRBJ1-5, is GAGVSQSPRYKVTKRGQDVALRCDPISGHVSLYWYRQALGQGPEFLTYFNYEAQQDKSGLPNDRFSAERPEGSISTLTIQRTEQRDSAMYRCASSPRKGFTQPQHFGDGTRLSIL.

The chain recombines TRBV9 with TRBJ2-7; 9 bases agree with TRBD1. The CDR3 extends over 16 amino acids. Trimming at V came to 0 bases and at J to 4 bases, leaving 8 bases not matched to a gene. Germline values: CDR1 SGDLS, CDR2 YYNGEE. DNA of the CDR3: TGTGCCAGCAGCGTAGCAACAGGGGGCAAATGGTACGAGCAGTACTTC. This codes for CASSVATGGKWYEQYF.

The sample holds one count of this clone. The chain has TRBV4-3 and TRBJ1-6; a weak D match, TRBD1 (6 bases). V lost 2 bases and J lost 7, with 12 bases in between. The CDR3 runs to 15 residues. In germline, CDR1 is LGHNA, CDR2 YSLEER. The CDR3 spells CASSQTGWGNSPLHF. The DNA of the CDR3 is TGCGCCAGCAGCCAAACAGGGTGGGGCAATTCACCCCTCCACTTT.

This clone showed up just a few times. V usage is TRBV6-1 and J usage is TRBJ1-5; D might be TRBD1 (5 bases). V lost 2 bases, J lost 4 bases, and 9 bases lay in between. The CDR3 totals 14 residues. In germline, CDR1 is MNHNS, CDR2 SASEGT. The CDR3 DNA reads TGTGCCAGCAGTGAATTGGCAGGGAATCAGCCCCAGCATTTT. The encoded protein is CASSELAGNQPQHF.

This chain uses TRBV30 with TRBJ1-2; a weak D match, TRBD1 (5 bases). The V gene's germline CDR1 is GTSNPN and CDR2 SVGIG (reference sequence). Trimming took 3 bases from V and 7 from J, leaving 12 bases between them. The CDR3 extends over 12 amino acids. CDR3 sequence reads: CAWSPGPTGYTF. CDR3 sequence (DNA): TGTGCCTGGAGCCCAGGGCCTACTGGCTACACCTTC.

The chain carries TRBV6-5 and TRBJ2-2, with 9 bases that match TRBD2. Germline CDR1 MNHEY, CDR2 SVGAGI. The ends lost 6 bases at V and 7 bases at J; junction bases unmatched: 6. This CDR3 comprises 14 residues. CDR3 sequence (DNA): TGTGCCAGCAGCGGCGGGGGGGCAGGCGGGGAGCTGTTTTTT. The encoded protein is CASSGGGAGGELFF.

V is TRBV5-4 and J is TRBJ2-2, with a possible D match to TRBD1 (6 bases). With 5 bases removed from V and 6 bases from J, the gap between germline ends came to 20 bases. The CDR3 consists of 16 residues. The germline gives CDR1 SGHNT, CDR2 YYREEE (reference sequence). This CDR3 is CASSKGGSGMAGELFF. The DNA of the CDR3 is TGTGCCAGCAGTAAAGGGGGTTCTGGGATGGCCGGGGAGCTGTTTTTT.

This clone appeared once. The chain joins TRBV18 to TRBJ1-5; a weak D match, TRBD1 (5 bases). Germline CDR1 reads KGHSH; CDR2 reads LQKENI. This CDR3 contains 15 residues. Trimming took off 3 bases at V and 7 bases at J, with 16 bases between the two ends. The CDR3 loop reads CASSPGQGFEQPQHF. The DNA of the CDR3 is TGTGCCAGCTCACCTGGGCAGGGATTCGAGCAGCCCCAGCATTTT.

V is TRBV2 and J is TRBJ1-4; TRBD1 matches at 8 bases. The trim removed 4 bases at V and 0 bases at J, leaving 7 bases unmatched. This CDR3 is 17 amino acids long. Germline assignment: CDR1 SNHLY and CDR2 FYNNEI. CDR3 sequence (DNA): TGTGCCAGCAGTGGGACAGGGCCAGGAGCAACTAATGAAAAACTGTTTTTT. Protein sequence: CASSGTGPGATNEKLFF.

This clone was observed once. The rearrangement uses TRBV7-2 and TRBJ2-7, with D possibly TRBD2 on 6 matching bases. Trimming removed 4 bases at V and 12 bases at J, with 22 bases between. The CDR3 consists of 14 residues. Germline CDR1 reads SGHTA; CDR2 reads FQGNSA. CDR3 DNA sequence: TGTGCCAGCAGCTCTGGGGGAGGCCTGGGAGGTGTGTACTTC. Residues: CASSSGGGLGGVYF.

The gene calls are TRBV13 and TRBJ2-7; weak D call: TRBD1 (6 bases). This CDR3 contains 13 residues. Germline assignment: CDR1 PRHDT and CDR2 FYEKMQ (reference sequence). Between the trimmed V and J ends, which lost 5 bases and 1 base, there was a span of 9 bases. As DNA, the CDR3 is TGTGCCAGCAGCCCCGGGACATCCTACGAGCAGTACTTC. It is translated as CASSPGTSYEQYF.

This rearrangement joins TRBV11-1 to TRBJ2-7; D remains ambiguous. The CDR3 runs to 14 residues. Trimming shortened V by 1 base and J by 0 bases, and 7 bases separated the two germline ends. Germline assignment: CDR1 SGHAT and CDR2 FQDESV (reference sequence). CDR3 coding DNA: TGTGCCAGCAGCTTAGGGCTAGGCTCCTACGAGCAGTACTTC. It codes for CASSLGLGSYEQYF.

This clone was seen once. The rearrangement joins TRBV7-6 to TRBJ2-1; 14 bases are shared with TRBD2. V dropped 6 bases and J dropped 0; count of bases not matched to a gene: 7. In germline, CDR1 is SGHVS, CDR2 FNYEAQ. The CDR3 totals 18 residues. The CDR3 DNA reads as TGTGCCAGCAGGTCCCGAGGGACTAGCGGGAGCTCCTACAATGAGCAGTTCTTC. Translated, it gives CASRSRGTSGSSYNEQFF.

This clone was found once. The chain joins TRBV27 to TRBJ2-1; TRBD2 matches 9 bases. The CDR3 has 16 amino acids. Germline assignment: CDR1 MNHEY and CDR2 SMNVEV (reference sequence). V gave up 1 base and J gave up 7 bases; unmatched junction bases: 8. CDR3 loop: CASSLWGGLANNEQFF. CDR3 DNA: TGTGCCAGCAGTTTATGGGGTGGACTAGCGAATAATGAGCAGTTCTTC.

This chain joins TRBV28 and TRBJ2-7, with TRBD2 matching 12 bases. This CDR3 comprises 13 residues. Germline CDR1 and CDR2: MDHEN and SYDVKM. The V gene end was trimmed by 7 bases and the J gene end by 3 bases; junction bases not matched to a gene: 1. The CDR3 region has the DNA TGTGCCAGCATGACTAGCGGGAGCTACGAGCAGTACTTC. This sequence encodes CASMTSGSYEQYF.

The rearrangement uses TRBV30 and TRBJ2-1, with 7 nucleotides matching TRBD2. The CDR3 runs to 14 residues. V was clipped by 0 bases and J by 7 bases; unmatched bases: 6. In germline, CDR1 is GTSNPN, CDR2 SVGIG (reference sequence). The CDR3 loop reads CAWSVEAGWNEQFF. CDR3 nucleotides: TGTGCCTGGAGTGTAGAAGCGGGGTGGAATGAGCAGTTCTTC.

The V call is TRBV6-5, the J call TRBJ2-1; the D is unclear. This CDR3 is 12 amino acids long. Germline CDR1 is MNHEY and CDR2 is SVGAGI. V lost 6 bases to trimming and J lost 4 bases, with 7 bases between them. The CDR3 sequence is CASRLGYNEQFF. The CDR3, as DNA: TGTGCCAGCAGACTCGGATACAATGAGCAGTTCTTC.

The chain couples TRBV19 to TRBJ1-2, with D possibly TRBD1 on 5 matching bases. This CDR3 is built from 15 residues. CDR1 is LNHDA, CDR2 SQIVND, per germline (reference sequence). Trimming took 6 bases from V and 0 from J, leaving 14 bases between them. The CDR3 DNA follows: TGTGCCAGTAGCTCAGGGCATCGAGCTAACTATGGCTACACCTTC. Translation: CASSSGHRANYGYTF. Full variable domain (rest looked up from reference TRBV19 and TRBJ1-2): DGGITQSPKYLFRKEGQNVTLSCEQNLNHDAMYWYRQDPGQGLRLIYYSQIVNDFQKGDIAEGYSVSREKKESFPLTVTSAQKNPTAFYLCASSSGHRANYGYTFGSGTRLTVV.

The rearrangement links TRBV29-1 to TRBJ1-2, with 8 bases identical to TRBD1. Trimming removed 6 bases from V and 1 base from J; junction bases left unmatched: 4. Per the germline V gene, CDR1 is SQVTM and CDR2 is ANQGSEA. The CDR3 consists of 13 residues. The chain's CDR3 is CSVGTGDNYGYTF. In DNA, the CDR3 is TGCAGCGTCGGGACAGGTGATAACTATGGCTACACCTTC.

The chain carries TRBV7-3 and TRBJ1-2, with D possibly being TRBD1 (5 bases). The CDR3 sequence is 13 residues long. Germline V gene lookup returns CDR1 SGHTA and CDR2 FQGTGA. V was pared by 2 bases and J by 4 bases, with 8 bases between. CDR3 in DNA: TGTGCCAGCAGCTTACGACAGTTCTATGGCTACACCTTC. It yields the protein CASSLRQFYGYTF.

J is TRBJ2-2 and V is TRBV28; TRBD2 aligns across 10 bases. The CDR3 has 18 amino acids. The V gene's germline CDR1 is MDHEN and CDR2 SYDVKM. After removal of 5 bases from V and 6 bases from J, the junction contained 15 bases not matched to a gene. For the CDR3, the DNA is TGTGCCAGCAGTCCCGACCTAGCGGGAGTAATCCAAGCCGGGGAGCTGTTTTTT. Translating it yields CASSPDLAGVIQAGELFF. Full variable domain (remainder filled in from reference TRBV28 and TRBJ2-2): DVKVTQSSRYLVKRTGEKVFLECVQDMDHENMFWYRQDPGLGLRLIYFSYDVKMKEKGDIPEGYSVSREKKERFSLILESASTNQTSMYLCASSPDLAGVIQAGELFFGEGSRLTVL.

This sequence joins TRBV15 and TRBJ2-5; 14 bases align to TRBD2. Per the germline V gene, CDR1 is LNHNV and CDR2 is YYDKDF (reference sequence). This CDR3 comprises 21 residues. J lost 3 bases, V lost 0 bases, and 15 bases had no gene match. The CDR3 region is CATSRDSPGLAGGLEEETQYF. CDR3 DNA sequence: TGTGCCACCAGCAGAGATTCCCCAGGACTAGCGGGGGGCCTGGAAGAAGAGACCCAGTACTTC. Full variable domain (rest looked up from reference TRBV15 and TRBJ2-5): DAMVIQNPRYQVTQFGKPVTLSCSQTLNHNVMYWYQQKSSQAPKLLFHYYDKDFNNEADTPDNFQSRRPNTSFCFLDIRSPGLGDTAMYLCATSRDSPGLAGGLEEETQYFGPGTRLLVL.

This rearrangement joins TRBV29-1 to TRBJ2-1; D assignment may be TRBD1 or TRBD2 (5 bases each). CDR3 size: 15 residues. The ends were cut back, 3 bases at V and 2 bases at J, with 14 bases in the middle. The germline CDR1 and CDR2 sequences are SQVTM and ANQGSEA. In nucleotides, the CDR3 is TGCAGCGTTGACCTTACCGGGACCGCCTACAATGAGCAGTTCTTC. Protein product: CSVDLTGTAYNEQFF.

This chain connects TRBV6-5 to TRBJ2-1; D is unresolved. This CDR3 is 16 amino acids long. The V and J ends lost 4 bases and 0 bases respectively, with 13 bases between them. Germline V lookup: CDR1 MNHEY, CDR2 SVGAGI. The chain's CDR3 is CASSSLRRSSYNEQFF. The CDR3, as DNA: TGTGCCAGCAGTTCCCTCCGAAGGAGCTCCTACAATGAGCAGTTCTTC.

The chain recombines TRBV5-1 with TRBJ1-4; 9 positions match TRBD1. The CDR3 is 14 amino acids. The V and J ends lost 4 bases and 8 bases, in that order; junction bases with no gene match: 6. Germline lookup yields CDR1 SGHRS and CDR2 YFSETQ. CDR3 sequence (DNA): TGCGCCAGCAGCAGGGGACAGGGAAGAGAAAAACTGTTTTTT. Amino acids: CASSRGQGREKLFF.